This paragraph covers one T cell receptor beta chain sequence. Antigen unknown. This entry comes from a study of shared clonotypes between healthy human individuals. The study's findings and limits: The naive CD4 repertoires of a few donors were compared, and roughly 5.1% of clonotypes were shared.

The CDR3 spans 15 residues. V shed 4 bases and J 3 bases; nucleotides not matched to a gene: 6. CDR1 and CDR2 (germline): MNHNS, SASEGT. Samples underwent the assay at deep level. Profiled with immunoSEQ multiplex PCR; TCRdb holds only in-frame clones, not every one. The data hold 2,100,000 or so clones, with approximately 94% observed a single time. This receptor was taken from a man in his late teens or twenties in good health. The sequencing input was naive CD4+ T cells sorted from blood. Subset indicated: CD45RA+ positively selected. This sequence joins TRBV6-1 and TRBJ1-5; 7 bases are shared with TRBD1. In DNA, the CDR3 is TGTGCCAGCAGTGGACAGGGATTCCCCAATCAGCCCCAGCATTTT. Amino acid sequence: CASSGQGFPNQPQHF.